This TCR beta chain was sequenced during a study of T-cell memory formation after mild COVID-19. V dropped 5 bases and J dropped 4 bases, with 12 bases sitting between them. The CDR3 spans 14 residues. Germline-derived CDR1 and CDR2 are SEHNR and FQNEAQ (reference sequence). This clonotype was observed a few times. Its specificity is not known. Using its own MiXCR run on the 5' RACE reads, TCRdb lists one record per CDR3 protein. The sample includes tens of thousands of distinct CDR3 sequences, roughly 8% of them seen just once. Study observations and caveats: Clones from the second wave (peaking day 37) had unconfirmed SARS-CoV-2 specificity. That cross-reactive memory joined was suggested by some responding clones appearing in pre-infection memory. Later expanders leaned toward CD4+, whereas clones contracting from day 15 to 85 were balanced CD4/CD8.

This sequence was found in a man in his late teens or twenties who had mild COVID-19 (a few samples of this study predate the infection). Cell type and time point are not known. The V call is TRBV7-9, the J call TRBJ1-3, with D maybe TRBD1 (5 bases). Sequenced input: PBMCs or a T cell subset sorted from them (not recorded which). The CDR3 sequence is CASSRLGGGNTIYF. DNA for the CDR3: TGTGCCAGCAGCCGGCTCGGGGGAGGAAACACCATATATTTT.